A single sample is the source of the 21 T cell receptor beta chains below, sequenced in a study of cytomegalovirus exposure and HLA in healthy donors. 13 Jbeta primers and 60 Vbeta primers were used for the PCR. TCRdb's table, derived via immunoSEQ multiplex PCR, lists solely in-frame clones and lacks some. This table has 95,000 to 150,000 clones, around 79% appearing once. Sequencing was carried out using PBMCs. These receptor sequences come from a woman aged 30 to 39 in good health and CMV-seropositive.

This chain connects TRBV5-1 to TRBJ1-4; 12 nucleotides match TRBD1. With V trimmed by 4 bases and J by 2 bases, 3 bases remained unmatched. This CDR3 has 16 residues. Germline assignment: CDR1 SGHRS and CDR2 YFSETQ. CDR3 DNA sequence: TGCGCCAGCAGCGGGACAGGGGGCTTCACTAATGAAAAACTGTTTTTT. The encoded protein is CASSGTGGFTNEKLFF.

CDR3 bases: TGTGCCAGCTCACCGGAGGGACAGGGAATCTACAATGAGCAGTTCTTC. Translation gives CASSPEGQGIYNEQFF. The J gene is TRBJ2-1, the V gene TRBV18; 9 bases agree with TRBD1. This CDR3 contains 16 residues. Germline CDR1 is KGHSH and CDR2 is LQKENI. After removal of 3 bases from V and 3 bases from J, the junction contained 6 bases not matched to a gene.

The CDR3 here is CASSVRGGAYEQYF. The CDR3 coding sequence is TGTGCCAGCAGTGTGAGGGGAGGGGCCTACGAGCAGTACTTC. The chain recombines TRBV2 with TRBJ2-7, with 7 nucleotides matching TRBD2. Germline V gene data show CDR1 as SNHLY and CDR2 as FYNNEI. The CDR3 length is 14 residues. The trim removed 4 bases at V and 2 bases at J, leaving 5 bases unmatched.

J is TRBJ1-2 and V is TRBV6-5; no definite D call. The CDR3 runs to 12 residues. Trimming took off 2 bases at V and 8 bases at J, with 9 bases between the two ends. Germline V gene lookup returns CDR1 MNHEY and CDR2 SVGAGI. The CDR3 DNA is TGTGCCAGCAGTTACGAAAGAGGGGGCTACACCTTC. This sequence encodes CASSYERGGYTF.

This clone was counted a single time. This sequence joins TRBV10-1 and TRBJ1-5, with 7 nucleotides matching TRBD1. Germline lookup yields CDR1 WNHNN and CDR2 SYGVQD (reference sequence). V gave up 4 bases and J gave up 4 bases; unmatched junction bases: 7. This CDR3 region has 15 residues. The CDR3: CASSVRTGKNQPQHF. CDR3 DNA: TGCGCCAGCAGTGTTCGGACAGGAAAGAATCAGCCCCAGCATTTT.

The rearrangement links TRBV19 to TRBJ2-7, with a tentative D call TRBD2 (6 bases). This CDR3 has 13 amino acids. Germline V CDR1 and CDR2: LNHDA, SQIVND (reference sequence). V lost 9 bases, J lost 6 bases, and 18 bases lay in between. CDR3 sequence reads: CAREGRGAAEQYF. CDR3 DNA: TGTGCCAGGGAGGGCCGGGGAGCGGCCGAGCAGTACTTC. The full variable domain, completed using reference TRBV19 and TRBJ2-7, is DGGITQSPKYLFRKEGQNVTLSCEQNLNHDAMYWYRQDPGQGLRLIYYSQIVNDFQKGDIAEGYSVSREKKESFPLTVTSAQKNPTAFYLCAREGRGAAEQYFGPGTRLTVT.

A few counts support this clone. The CDR3 reads CASSQGGPGNEQYF. CDR3 DNA: TGTGCCAGCAGCCAAGGGGGGCCAGGGAACGAGCAGTACTTC. This chain uses TRBV14 with TRBJ2-7, with D possibly being TRBD1 (6 bases). The germline V and J ends were trimmed by 1 base and 5 bases, with 12 bases remaining between them. Germline CDR1 reads SGHDN; CDR2 reads FVKESK. This CDR3 has 14 residues.

This chain connects TRBV10-3 to TRBJ1-3; 7 nucleotides match TRBD1. The V and J ends lost 6 bases and 7 bases, in that order; junction bases with no gene match: 9. Germline V CDR1 and CDR2: ENHRY, SYGVKD. CDR3 size: 14 residues. CDR3 protein: CAISLGQELNTIYF. CDR3 coding DNA: TGTGCCATCAGCCTCGGACAGGAACTTAACACCATATATTTT.

The chain links TRBV6-6 to TRBJ2-5, with 8 bases lining up with TRBD1. Unmatched junction bases numbered 3, after V lost 2 bases and J lost 1 base. In germline, CDR1 is MNHNY, CDR2 SVGAGI (reference sequence). The CDR3 has 15 residues. The CDR3 reads CASSYHGQGQETQYF. The CDR3 DNA reads as TGTGCCAGCAGTTACCATGGACAGGGCCAAGAGACCCAGTACTTC.

In nucleotides, the CDR3 is TGTGCCATCAGTGAATACAGGGCTGGCTACACCTTC. It encodes CAISEYRAGYTF. The chain joins TRBV10-3 to TRBJ1-2; tentatively, D is TRBD1 (6 bases). V shed 3 bases and J shed 7 bases, with 9 bases lying between them. This CDR3 comprises 12 residues. Germline V lookup: CDR1 ENHRY, CDR2 SYGVKD.

The chain has TRBV29-1 and TRBJ1-1; 8 bases line up with TRBD1. Germline CDR1 and CDR2: SQVTM and ANQGSEA. J was trimmed by 1 base and V by 7 bases; bases with no gene match: 5. This CDR3 is 13 amino acids long. The CDR3 loop reads CSGRQGRNTEAFF. CDR3 DNA sequence: TGCAGCGGTAGACAGGGGAGGAACACTGAAGCTTTCTTT.

This clone was picked up a small number of times. The chain combines TRBV2 with TRBJ1-2; D unresolved. Trimming cost V 3 bases and J 1 base, with 12 bases left between them. CDR1 is SNHLY, CDR2 FYNNEI, per germline. The CDR3 runs 15 residues. The CDR3 reads CASSEVTEINYGYTF. DNA of the CDR3: TGTGCCAGCAGTGAGGTAACAGAAATTAACTATGGCTACACCTTC.

CDR3 residues: CASSREGSNEQFF. The CDR3 nucleotides are TGTGCCAGCAGCAGGGAGGGATCCAATGAGCAGTTCTTC. This chain links TRBV7-6 with TRBJ2-1; 7 nucleotides match TRBD2. Germline V CDR1 and CDR2: SGHVS, FNYEAQ. Trimming cost V 5 bases and J 6 bases; bases outside gene matches: 4. The CDR3 has 13 amino acids.

This rearrangement joins TRBV7-2 to TRBJ2-3; the match to TRBD2 covers 10 bases. This CDR3 is built from 16 residues. CDR1 and CDR2 from the germline V gene are SGHTA and FQGNSA. V shed 5 bases and J 2 bases; nucleotides not matched to a gene: 7. The CDR3 DNA reads as TGTGCCAGCAGCCGGAGCGGGGGGGCATACACAGATACGCAGTATTTT. Protein product: CASSRSGGAYTDTQYF.

The rearrangement joins TRBV2 to TRBJ1-2; tentatively, D is TRBD1 (5 bases). Germline V lookup: CDR1 SNHLY, CDR2 FYNNEI. The ends were cut back, 3 bases at V and 8 bases at J, with 16 bases in the middle. The CDR3 runs 14 residues. DNA for the CDR3: TGTGCCAGCAGTGAGACCGACAGCCTTTGGGGCTACACCTTC. Its translation: CASSETDSLWGYTF.

V is TRBV11-3 and J is TRBJ2-2; 9 bases map to TRBD1. This CDR3 is built from 18 residues. V shed 3 bases and J 6 bases; nucleotides not matched to a gene: 14. Germline-derived CDR1 and CDR2 are SGHNT and YENEEA. For the CDR3, the DNA is TGTGCCAGCAGCTTTGTATCCGCTCGGGGACAGGGTGCCGGGGAGCTGTTTTTT. Translation: CASSFVSARGQGAGELFF.

This chain links TRBV28 with TRBJ2-7, with 9 bases matching TRBD1. With V trimmed by 5 bases and J by 5 bases, 10 bases remained unmatched. CDR1 is MDHEN and CDR2 is SYDVKM in the germline V gene. The CDR3 is 15 amino acids. The CDR3 reads CASSPGTGKVNEQYF. The CDR3 bases are TGTGCCAGCAGTCCAGGGACAGGGAAGGTGAACGAGCAGTACTTC.

The chain links TRBV27 to TRBJ2-7; tentative D call: TRBD1 (6 bases). Per germline, CDR1 MNHEY and CDR2 SMNVEV (reference sequence). V was trimmed by 5 bases and J by 6 bases, leaving 14 bases between them. CDR3 size: 13 residues. Written as DNA, the CDR3 is TGTGCCAGCAGTCCCCGACAGGTCTCCGAGCAGTACTTC. It translates to CASSPRQVSEQYF.

The gene calls are TRBV27 and TRBJ1-5; a possible D gene is TRBD1 (5 bases). Germline lookup yields CDR1 MNHEY and CDR2 SMNVEV (reference sequence). The CDR3 has 13 residues. V lost 2 bases, J lost 6 bases, and 8 bases lay in between. CDR3 DNA: TGTGCCAGCAGTTTAGGCAGGGCTCAGCCCCAGCATTTT. Protein product: CASSLGRAQPQHF.

This chain uses TRBV6-1 with TRBJ1-2; 9 bases fit TRBD1. This CDR3 is 13 amino acids long. In germline, CDR1 is MNHNS, CDR2 SASEGT. The V and J ends lost 8 bases and 7 bases, in that order; junction bases with no gene match: 8. The CDR3 nucleotides are TGTGCCAGCCCCTCTGGACAGGGGTTTGGCTACACCTTC. Translated: CASPSGQGFGYTF.

This sequence joins TRBV11-2 and TRBJ2-5, with TRBD2 as a possible D gene (5 bases). The J call may be mistaken, given a closer DNA end match to TRBJ2-7. CDR3 size: 13 residues. The germline gives CDR1 SGHAT, CDR2 FQNNGV. CDR3 region: CASSLEVTYEQYF. In DNA form, the CDR3 reads TGTGCCAGCAGCTTGGAGGTAACCTACGAGCAGTACTTC.